These 17 T cell receptor beta chains were sequenced from one sample in a study of OX40 agonist ivuxolimab in advanced cancers. Produced via immunoSEQ multiplex PCR; TCRdb's table is partial and in-frame only. The repertoire includes 60,000 to 75,000 clones, 90% to 95% of them detected once, and about 14% sits in the top ten. Sequencing used CD4+ or CD8+ T cells sorted from blood, obtained in a trial of the OX40 agonist ivuxolimab. These receptors originate from an adult with an advanced solid tumor such as melanoma, head and neck, liver or kidney cancer.

Written as DNA, the CDR3 is TGTGCCAGCAGCGTAGGAGGGGGATTGAATCAGCCCCAGCATTTT. Amino acid sequence: CASSVGGGLNQPQHF. This chain links TRBV9 with TRBJ1-5, with TRBD1 as a possible D gene (6 bases). Germline values: CDR1 SGDLS, CDR2 YYNGEE. The V end was cut by 0 bases, the J end by 4 bases, with 11 bases between. CDR3 size: 15 residues.

This clone was seen a handful of times. The chain has TRBV19 and TRBJ2-5; 7 nucleotides match TRBD2. Looked up from germline, CDR1 is LNHDA and CDR2 is SQIVND (reference sequence). This CDR3 comprises 15 residues. After removal of 4 bases from V and 4 bases from J, the junction contained 9 bases not matched to a gene. The CDR3 region has the DNA TGTGCCAGTAGTACGGGGTGGGGAGGGGCAGAGACCCAGTACTTC. Encoded protein: CASSTGWGGAETQYF.

The count of this clone is one. V is TRBV4-1 and J is TRBJ2-7, with 11 bases that match TRBD1. Germline CDR1 MGHRA, CDR2 YSYEKL. V was clipped by 0 bases and J by 4 bases; unmatched bases: 2. This CDR3 region has 15 residues. The CDR3 reads CASSQERDRGYEQYF. For the CDR3, the DNA is TGCGCCAGCAGCCAAGAAAGGGACAGGGGGTACGAGCAGTACTTC.

The chain is built from TRBV11-2 and TRBJ1-1; weak D call: TRBD1 (5 bases). Deletions cut 10 bases from V and 0 bases from J, with 9 bases between. There are 12 residues in the CDR3. The germline CDR1 and CDR2 sequences are SGHAT and FQNNGV. In nucleotides, the CDR3 is TGTGCCACGGGGGGTCTGAACACTGAAGCTTTCTTT. This encodes CATGGLNTEAFF.

The chain employs TRBV4-3 and TRBJ2-1; D unclear. This CDR3 is built from 15 residues. Deletions cut 0 bases from V and 6 bases from J, with 12 bases between. Germline CDR1 and CDR2: LGHNA and YSLEER. For the CDR3, the DNA is TGCGCCAGCAGCCAAGATAATCCAAGCCCCAATGAGCAGTTCTTC. Its protein is CASSQDNPSPNEQFF.

V gene TRBV2 combines with J gene TRBJ2-1, with 9 positions matching TRBD2. The CDR3 is 15 residues long. Germline CDR1 reads SNHLY; CDR2 reads FYNNEI. Losses at the gene ends were 4 bases for V and 7 bases for J; bases not matched to a gene: 8. DNA of the CDR3: TGTGCCAGCAGTGTGTGGATAGCGGGGGTGAATGAGCAGTTCTTC. Protein product: CASSVWIAGVNEQFF.

The chain couples TRBV7-3 to TRBJ2-1; 7 nucleotides match TRBD2. This CDR3 comprises 14 residues. Trimming took 5 bases from V and 10 from J; bases not matched to a gene: 11. CDR1 is SGHTA, CDR2 FQGTGA, per germline. CDR3: CASSAPSGAGEQFF. The CDR3 DNA sequence: TGTGCCAGCAGCGCCCCTAGCGGAGCTGGGGAGCAGTTCTTC. Supplemented by reference TRBV7-3 and TRBJ2-1, the full variable domain reads GAGVSQTPSNKVTEKGKYVELRCDPISGHTALYWYRQSLGQGPEFLIYFQGTGAADDSGLPNDRFFAVRPEGSVSTLKIQRTERGDSAVYLCASSAPSGAGEQFFGPGTRLTVL.

The CDR3 bases are TGTGCCAGCTCACCATCGGCGGGCACCTACGAGCAGTACTTC. It translates to CASSPSAGTYEQYF. The rearrangement links TRBV18 to TRBJ2-7; TRBD2 might be the D (5 bases). The V end was cut by 2 bases, the J end by 2 bases, with 10 bases between. This CDR3 contains 14 residues. CDR1 and CDR2 from the germline V gene are KGHSH and LQKENI.

This chain links TRBV27 with TRBJ2-7; 7 nucleotides match TRBD2. Trimming at V came to 4 bases and at J to 6 bases, leaving 9 bases not matched to a gene. CDR3 size: 14 residues. CDR1 is MNHEY and CDR2 is SMNVEV in the germline V gene (reference sequence). The CDR3 region has the DNA TGTGCCAGCAGTTCGTACCTTGGGGGGGTCGAGCAGTACTTC. Translation gives CASSSYLGGVEQYF.

The chain links TRBV27 to TRBJ1-2, with TRBD1 identical over 8 bases. The CDR3 sequence is 16 residues long. Germline trimming cut 6 bases from V and 0 bases from J; bases unmatched to any gene: 9. CDR1 and CDR2 from the germline V gene are MNHEY and SMNVEV (reference sequence). CDR3 region: CASSPGGVPTNYGYTF. The CDR3 coding sequence is TGTGCCAGCAGCCCAGGGGGCGTCCCTACTAACTATGGCTACACCTTC.

The rearrangement uses TRBV11-3 and TRBJ2-7; 8 bases are shared with TRBD1. Germline V gene sequence: CDR1 SGHNT, CDR2 YENEEA. The CDR3 contains 17 residues. V lost 2 bases and J lost 1; bases outside the gene matches: 10. The CDR3 nucleotides read TGTGCCAGCAGCTTATATTTGACAGGGGAAGATTCCTACGAGCAGTACTTC. Residues: CASSLYLTGEDSYEQYF.

The chain uses TRBV5-4 and TRBJ1-4; unclear D gene. This CDR3 spans 16 amino acids. From germline, CDR1 is SGHNT and CDR2 YYREEE (reference sequence). The germline V and J ends were trimmed by 4 bases and 3 bases, with 16 bases remaining between them. Here the CDR3 reads CASSRWGEEANEKLFF. The CDR3, as DNA: TGTGCCAGCAGCCGGTGGGGAGAGGAGGCTAATGAAAAACTGTTTTTT.

The chain couples TRBV27 to TRBJ2-3; perhaps TRBD2 as D (5 bases). Germline V CDR1 and CDR2: MNHEY, SMNVEV (reference sequence). With 5 bases removed from V and 4 bases from J, the gap between germline ends came to 16 bases. CDR3 length equals 15 residues. DNA for the CDR3: TGTGCCAGCAGTCCCCCTGCGGGCGGCTCAGATACGCAGTATTTT. It translates to CASSPPAGGSDTQYF.

The genes are TRBV7-3 and TRBJ2-7; D is perhaps TRBD1 (6 bases). The CDR3 consists of 13 residues. In germline, CDR1 is SGHTA, CDR2 FQGTGA. With 3 bases removed from V and 3 bases from J, the gap between germline ends came to 9 bases. As DNA, the CDR3 is TGTGCCAGCAGCTTGGACAGAGGCTACGAGCAGTACTTC. As protein: CASSLDRGYEQYF.

The chain employs TRBV4-2 and TRBJ1-2, with D possibly being TRBD1 (6 bases). The CDR3 spans 14 residues. The germline V and J ends were trimmed by 3 bases and 4 bases, with 12 bases remaining between them. Germline V gene data show CDR1 as LGHNA and CDR2 as YNFKEQ. This CDR3 is CASSHGRGSYGYTF. CDR3 bases: TGTGCCAGCAGCCACGGCAGGGGAAGCTATGGCTACACCTTC.

Written as DNA, the CDR3 is TGTGCCAGCAGCGTAGCGGGGACAGAGAACACTGAAGCTTTCTTT. Translating gives CASSVAGTENTEAFF. The rearrangement joins TRBV9 to TRBJ1-1, with 7 bases matching TRBD1. Trimming took 0 bases from V and 1 from J; bases not matched to a gene: 3. This CDR3 has 15 amino acids. Germline assignment: CDR1 SGDLS and CDR2 YYNGEE.

V and J are TRBV30 and TRBJ2-7, with TRBD1 matching 7 bases. Germline CDR1 is GTSNPN and CDR2 is SVGIG (reference sequence). V was clipped by 0 bases and J by 5 bases; unmatched bases: 7. The CDR3 sequence is 14 residues long. For the CDR3, the DNA is TGTGCCTGGAGTGTAGCAGGGGGTAGAGACGAGCAGTACTTC. Translated: CAWSVAGGRDEQYF.